The 11 T cell receptor beta chains in this list originate from one sample, sequenced in a study of glioma-infiltrating T cells after dendritic cell vaccination. The method was immunoSEQ multiplex PCR; TCRdb's version includes in-frame clones alone and lacks a portion of them. This table holds 93,000 or so clones, about four fifths found once. The sample consisted of blood, taken before dendritic cell vaccination. The receptors originated from a human donor with glioblastoma.

In its sample, this clone is medium-sized. The V and J genes are TRBV6-4 and TRBJ2-3, with unresolved D. Trimming took 4 bases from V and 1 from J, leaving 6 bases between them. The germline V gene encodes CDR1 MRHNA and CDR2 SNTAGT. The CDR3 is made up of 13 amino acids. The CDR3 sequence is CASSGSGTDTQYF. CDR3 DNA sequence: TGTGCCAGCAGTGGCAGCGGCACAGATACGCAGTATTTT.

This chain links TRBV5-6 with TRBJ1-5, with 8 bases lining up with TRBD1. The trim removed 0 bases at V and 8 bases at J, leaving 13 bases unmatched. The CDR3 is 17 residues long. Germline CDR1 and CDR2: SGHDT and YYEEEE. CDR3 protein: CASSLAMTGDFIKPQHF. The CDR3 DNA reads TGTGCCAGCAGCTTGGCCATGACAGGGGACTTCATAAAGCCCCAGCATTTT. The whole variable domain, remainder taken from reference TRBV5-6 and TRBJ1-5, is DAGVTQSPTHLIKTRGQQVTLRCSPKSGHDTVSWYQQALGQGPQFIFQYYEEEERQRGNFPDRFSGHQFPNYSSELNVNALLLGDSALYLCASSLAMTGDFIKPQHFGDGTRLSIL.

The chain couples TRBV7-2 to TRBJ1-5, with a tentative D call TRBD1 (5 bases). From germline, CDR1 is SGHTA and CDR2 FQGNSA. The CDR3 contains 14 residues. Trimming took off 1 base at V and 3 bases at J, with 7 bases between the two ends. This chain's CDR3 is CASSLGGDNQPQHF. The CDR3 nucleotides are TGTGCCAGCAGCTTAGGGGGGGACAATCAGCCCCAGCATTTT.

The chain links TRBV4-1 to TRBJ2-5; possibly TRBD2 for D (7 bases). Deletions cut 0 bases from V and 3 bases from J, with 17 bases between. CDR1 and CDR2 (germline): MGHRA, YSYEKL. The CDR3 spans 17 residues. The CDR3 nucleotides read TGCGCCAGCAGCCAAGATCAGTCCGCGGGGGCCGAAGAGACCCAGTACTTC. It codes for CASSQDQSAGAEETQYF.

V is TRBV11-2 and J is TRBJ1-3; D perhaps matches TRBD1 (6 bases). Germline V gene sequence: CDR1 SGHAT, CDR2 FQNNGV. V was shortened by 8 bases and J by 8 bases, with 19 bases between the two germline ends. CDR3 length: 14 amino acids. The CDR3 DNA reads as TGTGCCAGCGAGACAGGAGGAATGGCGGACACCATATATTTT. Residues: CASETGGMADTIYF.

The rearrangement uses TRBV7-2 and TRBJ1-2; TRBD1 might be the D (5 bases). Trimming pared 1 base from V and 0 bases from J, leaving 9 bases between. CDR1 is SGHTA, CDR2 FQGNSA, per germline. The length of the CDR3 is 15 residues. CDR3 nucleotide sequence: TGTGCCAGCAGCTTAGTGGGCAGGGCTAACTATGGCTACACCTTC. Translated: CASSLVGRANYGYTF.

This chain joins TRBV18 and TRBJ2-5, with 10 bases that match TRBD2. Germline values: CDR1 KGHSH, CDR2 LQKENI. The junction had 2 bases not matched to a gene; V was cut back by 3 bases and J by 1 base. This CDR3 is built from 15 residues. The CDR3 sequence: CASSPLAGAQETQYF. The CDR3 DNA reads TGTGCCAGCTCACCTCTAGCGGGGGCCCAAGAGACCCAGTACTTC.

The chain links TRBV18 to TRBJ2-7; the match to TRBD1 covers 12 bases. This CDR3 contains 18 residues. From germline, CDR1 is KGHSH and CDR2 LQKENI. V shed 5 bases and J 5 bases; nucleotides not matched to a gene: 16. In DNA form, the CDR3 reads TGTGCCAGCTCAAGGAATGTCCCGGGACAGGGGGCGCGGGACGAGCAGTACTTC. Its protein product is CASSRNVPGQGARDEQYF.

J is TRBJ2-1 and V is TRBV19; 11 positions agree with TRBD1. Germline-derived CDR1 and CDR2 are LNHDA and SQIVND (reference sequence). The ends lost 4 bases at V and 7 bases at J; junction bases unmatched: 6. The CDR3 runs to 15 residues. The DNA for the CDR3 is TGTGCCAGTAGTACCCGGGACAGGGGGTCAAATGAGCAGTTCTTC. This encodes CASSTRDRGSNEQFF. Full variable domain (missing parts from reference TRBV19 and TRBJ2-1): DGGITQSPKYLFRKEGQNVTLSCEQNLNHDAMYWYRQDPGQGLRLIYYSQIVNDFQKGDIAEGYSVSREKKESFPLTVTSAQKNPTAFYLCASSTRDRGSNEQFFGPGTRLTVL.

This chain uses TRBV6-4 with TRBJ1-1; the match to TRBD1 covers 7 bases. CDR1 is MRHNA, CDR2 SNTAGT, per germline. The CDR3 runs 15 residues. J gave up 4 bases and V 8 bases, and 13 bases lay outside the gene matches. The CDR3, as DNA: TGTGCCAGCGGGAGAACCGAGGCAGGGGGCACTGAAGCTTTCTTT. Translation: CASGRTEAGGTEAFF.

The V gene is TRBV19, the J gene TRBJ1-1; D might be TRBD1 (5 bases). This CDR3 has 14 amino acids. Germline V gene data show CDR1 as LNHDA and CDR2 as SQIVND (reference sequence). Between the trimmed V and J ends, which lost 3 bases and 4 bases, there was a span of 12 bases. CDR3 in amino acids: CASSIVSGGTEAFF. DNA of the CDR3: TGTGCCAGTAGTATTGTTAGCGGGGGCACTGAAGCTTTCTTT.